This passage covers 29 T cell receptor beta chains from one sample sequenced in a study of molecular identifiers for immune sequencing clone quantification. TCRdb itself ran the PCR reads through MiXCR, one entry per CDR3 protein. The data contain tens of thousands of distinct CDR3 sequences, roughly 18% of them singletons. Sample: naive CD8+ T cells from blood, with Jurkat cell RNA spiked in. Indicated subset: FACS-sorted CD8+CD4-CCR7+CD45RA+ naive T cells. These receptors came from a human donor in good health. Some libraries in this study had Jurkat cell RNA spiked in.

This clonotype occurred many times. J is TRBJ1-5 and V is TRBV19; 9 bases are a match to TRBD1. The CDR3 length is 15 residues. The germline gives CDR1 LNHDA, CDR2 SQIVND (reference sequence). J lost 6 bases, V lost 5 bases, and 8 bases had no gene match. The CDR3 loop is CASSLGQGYGQPQHF. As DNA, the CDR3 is TGTGCCAGTAGTCTCGGACAGGGGTACGGTCAGCCCCAGCATTTT.

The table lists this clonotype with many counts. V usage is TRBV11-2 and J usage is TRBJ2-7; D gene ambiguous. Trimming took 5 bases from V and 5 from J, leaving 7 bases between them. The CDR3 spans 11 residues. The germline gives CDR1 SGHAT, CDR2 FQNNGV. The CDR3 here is CASSLLDEQYF. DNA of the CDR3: TGTGCCAGCAGCCTCCTAGACGAGCAGTACTTC.

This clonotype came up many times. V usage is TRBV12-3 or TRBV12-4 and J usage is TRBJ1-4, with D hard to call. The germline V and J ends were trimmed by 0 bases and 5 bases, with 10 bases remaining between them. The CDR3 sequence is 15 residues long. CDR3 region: CASSLAEKLNEKLFF. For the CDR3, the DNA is TGTGCCAGCAGTTTAGCGGAGAAACTGAATGAAAAACTGTTTTTT.

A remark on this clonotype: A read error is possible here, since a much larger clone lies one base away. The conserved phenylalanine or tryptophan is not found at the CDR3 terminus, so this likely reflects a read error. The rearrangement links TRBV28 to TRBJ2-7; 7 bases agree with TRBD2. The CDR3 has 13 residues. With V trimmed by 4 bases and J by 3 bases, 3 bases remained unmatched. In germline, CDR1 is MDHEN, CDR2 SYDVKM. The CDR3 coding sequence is TGTGCCAGCAGTTCGGGGGGAGACTACGAGCAGTACTCC. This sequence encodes CASSSGGDYEQYS.

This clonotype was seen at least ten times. The CDR3 sequence is CASSPQGQGNTEAFF. The CDR3, as DNA: TGTGCCAGCAGCCCCCAGGGACAGGGTAACACTGAAGCTTTCTTT. The chain employs TRBV13 and TRBJ1-1; 9 nucleotides line up with TRBD1. CDR3 length equals 15 residues. V trimming: 5 bases; J trimming: 2 bases; junction bases outside the gene matches: 6. CDR1 and CDR2 (germline): PRHDT, FYEKMQ (reference sequence).

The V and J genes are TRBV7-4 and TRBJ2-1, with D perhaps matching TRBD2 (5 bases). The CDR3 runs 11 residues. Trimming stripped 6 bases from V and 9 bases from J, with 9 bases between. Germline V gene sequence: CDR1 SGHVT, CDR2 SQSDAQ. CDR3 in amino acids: CASSDYAEQFF. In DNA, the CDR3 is TGTGCCAGCAGTGACTATGCTGAGCAGTTCTTC.

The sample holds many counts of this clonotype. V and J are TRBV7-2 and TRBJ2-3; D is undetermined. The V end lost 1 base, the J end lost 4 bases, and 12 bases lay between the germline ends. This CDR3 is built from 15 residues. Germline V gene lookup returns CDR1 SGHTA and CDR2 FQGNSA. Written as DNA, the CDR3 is TGTGCCAGCAGCTTAGGGGGTTTTGAGGCAGATACGCAGTATTTT. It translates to CASSLGGFEADTQYF.

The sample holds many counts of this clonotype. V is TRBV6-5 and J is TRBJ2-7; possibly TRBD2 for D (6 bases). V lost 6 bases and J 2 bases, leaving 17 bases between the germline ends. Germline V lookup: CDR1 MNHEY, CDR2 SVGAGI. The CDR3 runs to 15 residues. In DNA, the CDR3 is TGTGCCAGCAGAAGGAGGGTGATTGAAGCCTACGAGCAGTACTTC. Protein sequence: CASRRRVIEAYEQYF.

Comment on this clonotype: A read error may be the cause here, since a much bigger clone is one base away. The CDR3 protein is CASSLDADSYNEQLF. The CDR3 DNA follows: TGCGCCAGCAGCCTCGACGCGGATTCCTACAATGAGCAGCTCTTC. The gene calls are TRBV4-3 and TRBJ2-1; D is uncertain. The CDR3 spans 15 residues. The germline CDR1 and CDR2 sequences are LGHNA and YSLEER.

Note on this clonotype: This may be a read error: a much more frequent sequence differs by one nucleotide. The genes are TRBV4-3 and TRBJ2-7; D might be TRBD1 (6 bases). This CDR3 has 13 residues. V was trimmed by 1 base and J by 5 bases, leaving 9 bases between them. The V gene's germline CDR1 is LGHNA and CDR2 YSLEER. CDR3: CASSQGWGHEQYF. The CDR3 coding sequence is TGCGCCAGCAGCCAAGGGTGGGGGCACGAGCAGTACTTC.

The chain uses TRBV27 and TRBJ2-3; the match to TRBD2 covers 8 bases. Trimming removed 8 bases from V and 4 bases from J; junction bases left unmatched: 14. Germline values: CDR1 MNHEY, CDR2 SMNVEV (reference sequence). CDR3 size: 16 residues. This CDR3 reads CASARVGTRLPDTQYF. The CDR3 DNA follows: TGTGCCAGCGCACGGGTTGGGACTAGACTCCCAGATACGCAGTATTTT.

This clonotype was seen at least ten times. CDR3 residues: CASSHGTGPLTDTQYF. The CDR3 DNA reads as TGTGCCAGCAGCCACGGGACGGGCCCACTCACAGATACGCAGTATTTT. The chain joins TRBV7-9 to TRBJ2-3; the D gene could be TRBD1 or TRBD2 (5 bases each). The CDR3 loop spans 16 amino acids. Trimming left V 5 bases short and J 2 bases short, with 17 bases between. Germline values: CDR1 SEHNR, CDR2 FQNEAQ (reference sequence). Using reference TRBV7-9 and TRBJ2-3 for the parts outside the CDR3, the full variable domain is DTGVSQNPRHKITKRGQNVTFRCDPISEHNRLYWYRQTLGQGPEFLTYFQNEAQLEKSRLLSDRFSAERPKGSFSTLEIQRTEQGDSAMYLCASSHGTGPLTDTQYFGPGTRLTVL.

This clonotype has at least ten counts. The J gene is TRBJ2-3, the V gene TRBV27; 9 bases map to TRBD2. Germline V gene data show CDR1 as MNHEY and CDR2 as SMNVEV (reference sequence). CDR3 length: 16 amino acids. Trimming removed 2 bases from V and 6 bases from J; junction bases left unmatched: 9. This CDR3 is CASSLLREGPTDTQYF. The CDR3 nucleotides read TGTGCCAGCAGTTTACTGCGGGAGGGACCTACCGATACGCAGTATTTT.

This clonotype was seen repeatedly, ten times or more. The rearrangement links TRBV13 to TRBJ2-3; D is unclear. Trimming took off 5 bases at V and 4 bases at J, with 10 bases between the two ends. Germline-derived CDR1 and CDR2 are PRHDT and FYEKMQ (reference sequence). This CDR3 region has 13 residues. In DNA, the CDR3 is TGTGCCAGCAGCGCCTGGCTTGCAGATACGCAGTATTTT. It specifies CASSAWLADTQYF.

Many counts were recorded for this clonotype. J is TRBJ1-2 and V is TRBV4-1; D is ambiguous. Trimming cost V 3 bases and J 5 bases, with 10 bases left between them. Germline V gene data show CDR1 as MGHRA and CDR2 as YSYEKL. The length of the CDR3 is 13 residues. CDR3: CASSQLDLYGYTF. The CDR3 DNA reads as TGCGCCAGCAGCCAGCTCGACCTGTATGGCTACACCTTC.

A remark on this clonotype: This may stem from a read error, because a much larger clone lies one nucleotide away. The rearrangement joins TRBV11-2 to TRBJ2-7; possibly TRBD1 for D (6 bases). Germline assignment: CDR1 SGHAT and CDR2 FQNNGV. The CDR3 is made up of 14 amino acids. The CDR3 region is CASSLEQGTYGQYF. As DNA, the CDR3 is TGTGCCAGCAGCTTAGAACAGGGTACCTACGGGCAGTACTTC.

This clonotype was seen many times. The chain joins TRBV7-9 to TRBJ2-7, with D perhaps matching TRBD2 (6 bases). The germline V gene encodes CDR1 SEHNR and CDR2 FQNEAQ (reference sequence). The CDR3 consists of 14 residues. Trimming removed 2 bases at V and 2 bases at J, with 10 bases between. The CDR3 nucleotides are TGTGCCAGCAGCTTACCGGGAGCCCCCTACGAGCAGTACTTC. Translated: CASSLPGAPYEQYF.

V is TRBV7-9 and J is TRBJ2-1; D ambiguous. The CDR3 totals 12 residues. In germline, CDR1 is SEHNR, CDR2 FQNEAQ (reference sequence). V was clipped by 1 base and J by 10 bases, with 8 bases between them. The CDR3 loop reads CASSLVGEEQFF. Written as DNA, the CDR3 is TGTGCCAGCAGCTTAGTAGGTGAGGAGCAGTTCTTC.

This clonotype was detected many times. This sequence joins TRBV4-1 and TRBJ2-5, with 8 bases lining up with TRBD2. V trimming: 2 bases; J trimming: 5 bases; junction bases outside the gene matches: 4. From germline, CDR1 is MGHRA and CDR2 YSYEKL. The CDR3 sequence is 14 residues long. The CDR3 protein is CASSQLLAVETQYF. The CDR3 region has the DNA TGCGCCAGCAGCCAACTACTAGCGGTGGAGACCCAGTACTTC.

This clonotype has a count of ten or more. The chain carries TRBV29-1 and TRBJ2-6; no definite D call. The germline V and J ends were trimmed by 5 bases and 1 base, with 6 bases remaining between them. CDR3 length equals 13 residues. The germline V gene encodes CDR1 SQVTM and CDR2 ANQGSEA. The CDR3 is CSVSLSGANVLTF. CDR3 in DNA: TGCAGCGTTAGTTTATCTGGGGCCAACGTCCTGACTTTC.

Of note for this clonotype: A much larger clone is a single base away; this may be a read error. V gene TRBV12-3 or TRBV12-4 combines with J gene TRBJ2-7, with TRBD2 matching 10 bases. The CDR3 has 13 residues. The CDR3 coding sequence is TGTGCCAGCAGTCCTAGCGGGAGTTACGAGCAGTGCTTC. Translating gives CASSPSGSYEQCF.

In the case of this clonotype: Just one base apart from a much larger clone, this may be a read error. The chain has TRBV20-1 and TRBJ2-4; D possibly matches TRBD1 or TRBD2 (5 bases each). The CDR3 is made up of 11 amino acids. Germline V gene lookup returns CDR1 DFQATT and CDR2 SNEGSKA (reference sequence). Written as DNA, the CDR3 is TGCAGCATGGGGGATGCTTACATTCAGTACTTC. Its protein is CSMGDAYIQYF.

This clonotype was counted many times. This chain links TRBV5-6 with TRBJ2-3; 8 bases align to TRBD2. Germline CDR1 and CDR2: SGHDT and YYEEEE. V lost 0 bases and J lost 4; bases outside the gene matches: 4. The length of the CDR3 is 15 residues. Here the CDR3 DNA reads TGTGCCAGCAGCTTGGGAGGCGGGGGGCCAGATACGCAGTATTTT. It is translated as CASSLGGGGPDTQYF.

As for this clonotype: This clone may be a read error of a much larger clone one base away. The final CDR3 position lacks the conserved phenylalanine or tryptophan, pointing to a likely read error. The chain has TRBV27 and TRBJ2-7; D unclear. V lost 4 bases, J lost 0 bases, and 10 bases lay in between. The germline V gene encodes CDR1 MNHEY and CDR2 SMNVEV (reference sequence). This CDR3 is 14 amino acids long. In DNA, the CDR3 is TGTGCCAGCAGTTCTTACCCATCCTCCTACGAGCAGTACCTC. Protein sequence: CASSSYPSSYEQYL.

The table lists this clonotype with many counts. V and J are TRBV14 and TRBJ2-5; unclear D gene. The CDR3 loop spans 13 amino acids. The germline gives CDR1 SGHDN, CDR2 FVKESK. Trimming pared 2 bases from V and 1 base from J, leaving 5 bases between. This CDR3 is CASSQWSQETQYF. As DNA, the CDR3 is TGTGCCAGCAGCCAATGGTCCCAAGAGACCCAGTACTTC.

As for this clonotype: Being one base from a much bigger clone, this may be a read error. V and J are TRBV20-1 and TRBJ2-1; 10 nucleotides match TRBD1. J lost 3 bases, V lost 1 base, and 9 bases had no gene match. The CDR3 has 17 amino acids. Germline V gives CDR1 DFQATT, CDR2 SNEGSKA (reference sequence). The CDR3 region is CSARASGQGTVYNEQFF. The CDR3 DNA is TGCAGTGCTAGAGCCTCGGGACAGGGGACTGTCTACAATGAGCAGTTCTTC.

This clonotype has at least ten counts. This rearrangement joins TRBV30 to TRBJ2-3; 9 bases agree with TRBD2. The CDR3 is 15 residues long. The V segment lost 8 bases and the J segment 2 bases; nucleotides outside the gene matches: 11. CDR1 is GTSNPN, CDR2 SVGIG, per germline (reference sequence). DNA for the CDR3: TGTGCCGTGACTGGGCTAGCGGGGAACACAGATACGCAGTATTTT. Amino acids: CAVTGLAGNTDTQYF.

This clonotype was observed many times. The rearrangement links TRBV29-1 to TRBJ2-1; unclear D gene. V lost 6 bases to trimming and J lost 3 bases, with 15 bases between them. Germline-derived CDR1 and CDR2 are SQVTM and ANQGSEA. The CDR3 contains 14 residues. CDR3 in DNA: TGCAGCGTCGCCCTAACTATCTACTACAATGAGCAGTTCTTC. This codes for CSVALTIYYNEQFF.

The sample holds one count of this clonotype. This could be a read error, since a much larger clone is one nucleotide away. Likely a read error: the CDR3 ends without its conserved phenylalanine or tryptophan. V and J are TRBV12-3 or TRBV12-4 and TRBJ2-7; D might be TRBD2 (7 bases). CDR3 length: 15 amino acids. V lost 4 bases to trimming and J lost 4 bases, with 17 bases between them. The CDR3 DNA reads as TGTGCCAGCAGTTGGGAGGGGGTCCCCGCTTACGAGCAGTACTAC. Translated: CASSWEGVPAYEQYY.